The rows below give T cell receptor beta chains drawn from one sample of a study of T cells in localized non-small cell lung cancer. Profiled with immunoSEQ multiplex PCR; TCRdb holds only in-frame clones, not every one. The data show fewer than 3,000 clones, under 25% seen once. The source material was lung tumor tissue, sampled before any cancer treatment. The receptor set was obtained from a woman aged 35 to 75 with stage I squamous cell lung carcinoma. Each CDR3 is given with its conserved first and last residue.

v_gene	j_gene	CDR3aa
TRBV28	TRBJ2-3	CASTITSGRIFADTQYF
TRBV6-8	TRBJ1-6	CASSSAGLNSPLHF
TRBV6-8	TRBJ1-2	CASGAPGLNYGYTF
TRBV6-8	TRBJ2-7	CASSPLGGGRRGEQYF
TRBV6-8	TRBJ1-2	CASRGLGTGGGYTF
TRBV18	TRBJ1-1	CASSPSRQNTEAFF
TRBV1	TRBJ2-7	CASSKYRDRARFTYEQYF
TRBV9	TRBJ2-1	CASSPLAGLDNEQFF
TRBV28	TRBJ2-3	CASSLGAEGTGGNTQYF
TRBV4-1	TRBJ2-1	CASSHRLAGGHEQFF
TRBV28	TRBJ1-2	CASSFRGLTITYGYTF
TRBV19	TRBJ2-7	CASSKQRGRERNEQYF
TRBV18	TRBJ2-3	CASSPQWDSDTQYF
TRBV29-1	TRBJ1-2	CSVARRAPTGELSYGYTF
TRBV6-8	TRBJ1-1	CASSQGPDRHTEAFF
TRBV18	TRBJ1-2	CASSPLDGNYGYTF
TRBV30	TRBJ1-1	CAWSVEGLNTEAFF
TRBV19	TRBJ2-6	CASSPRTGGESGANVLTF
TRBV6-8	TRBJ1-4	CASSYSHTGSGEKLFF
TRBV11-3	TRBJ2-2	CASSLVLPGDTGELFF
TRBV11-3	TRBJ2-1	CASSLGTSGALGQFF
TRBV9	TRBJ2-2	CATSQTSGTGELFF
TRBV19	TRBJ1-6	CASSTTGVYNSPLHF
TRBV11-3	TRBJ1-1	CASSWSGQANTEAFF
TRBV11-3	TRBJ1-4	CASSLVRRTYNEKLFF
TRBV9	TRBJ1-4	CASSPSDLAEKLFF
TRBV19	TRBJ2-5	CASKGGGQSETQYF
TRBV9	TRBJ2-1	CASGRDSSGNEQFF
TRBV18	TRBJ2-2	CASSPQASGNTGELFF